Below, 19 T cell receptor beta chains from the same sample are listed, as sequenced in a study of identical twins. TCRdb re-called the 5' RACE reads with MiXCR, one entry per CDR3 protein. The sample yields a few hundred thousand distinct CDR3 sequences, approximately 10% seen once. The same data also went into a second study, on yellow fever vaccine responses in identical twins.

Sequencing input: PBMCs. These receptors were taken from a young woman in good health.

The chain couples TRBV29-1 to TRBJ2-7; 8 bases match TRBD1. Germline CDR1 SQVTM, CDR2 ANQGSEA. The CDR3 consists of 15 residues. The V and J ends lost 0 bases and 3 bases, in that order; junction bases with no gene match: 7. The CDR3 loop is CSVEDLRTGSYEQYF. The DNA of the CDR3 is TGCAGCGTTGAAGATCTTCGGACAGGGAGCTACGAGCAGTACTTC.

The CDR3 bases are TGCAGTGCCGGGACCCCAGGAGATGGCTACACCTTC. Translating gives CSAGTPGDGYTF. The genes are TRBV20-1 and TRBJ1-2; TRBD1 is a possible D gene (5 bases). V was shortened by 6 bases and J by 6 bases, with 14 bases between the two germline ends. From germline, CDR1 is DFQATT and CDR2 SNEGSKA (reference sequence). This CDR3 region has 12 residues.

This clonotype was found many times. V is TRBV5-1 and J is TRBJ2-2, with TRBD1 matching 10 bases. In germline, CDR1 is SGHRS, CDR2 YFSETQ. Germline trimming cut 1 base from V and 5 bases from J; bases unmatched to any gene: 5. The CDR3 spans 16 residues. The CDR3 region is CASSLHGTGDTGELFF. CDR3 DNA: TGCGCCAGCAGCTTGCACGGGACAGGGGATACCGGGGAGCTGTTTTTT. The entire variable domain, with the rest obtained from reference TRBV5-1 and TRBJ2-2, is as follows: KAGVTQTPRYLIKTRGQQVTLSCSPISGHRSVSWYQQTPGQGLQFLFEYFSETQRNKGNFPGRFSGRQFSNSRSEMNVSTLELGDSALYLCASSLHGTGDTGELFFGEGSRLTVL.

J is TRBJ2-1 and V is TRBV12-3 or TRBV12-4, with TRBD1 identical over 7 bases. V gave up 3 bases and J gave up 6 bases; unmatched junction bases: 5. This CDR3 is built from 14 residues. CDR3 sequence: CASSLTGWGNEQFF. In DNA, the CDR3 is TGTGCCAGCAGTTTGACAGGGTGGGGCAATGAGCAGTTCTTC.

In its sample, this clonotype was seen a few times. This rearrangement joins TRBV12-3 or TRBV12-4 to TRBJ2-3, with 7 bases that match TRBD1. The trim removed 7 bases at V and 2 bases at J, leaving 6 bases unmatched. The CDR3 extends over 14 amino acids. Written as DNA, the CDR3 is TGTGCCAGCACGGGACAGACAGACACAGATACGCAGTATTTT. It specifies CASTGQTDTDTQYF.

This chain links TRBV3-1 with TRBJ2-1; D unresolved. The CDR3 runs 12 residues. V was pared by 1 base and J by 12 bases, with 10 bases between. CDR1 and CDR2 (germline): LGHDT, YNNKEL (reference sequence). The CDR3 loop is CASSQGLDPQFF. CDR3 nucleotides: TGTGCCAGCAGCCAAGGTTTAGACCCGCAGTTCTTC.

The rearrangement uses TRBV5-6 and TRBJ2-7; D is perhaps TRBD1 (6 bases). This CDR3 contains 15 residues. Trimming shortened V by 5 bases and J by 4 bases, and 19 bases separated the two germline ends. In germline, CDR1 is SGHDT, CDR2 YYEEEE. DNA of the CDR3: TGTGCCAGCAGTACATTGAGACAGGAGATGTACGAGCAGTACTTC. It specifies CASSTLRQEMYEQYF.

The V gene is TRBV4-3, the J gene TRBJ2-1; 8 bases agree with TRBD2. After removal of 0 bases from V and 15 bases from J, the junction contained 19 bases not matched to a gene. Germline loops: CDR1 LGHNA, CDR2 YSLEER. The CDR3 extends over 17 amino acids. CDR3 coding DNA: TGCGCCAGCAGCCAAGATCTAAGTTCATACGGACTAGCCTTTCCGTTCTTC. Protein sequence: CASSQDLSSYGLAFPFF.

This clonotype has more than one count but fewer than ten. The chain recombines TRBV12-3 or TRBV12-4 with TRBJ2-3, with a weak D call TRBD1 (6 bases). Trimming removed 10 bases from V and 2 bases from J, with 19 bases in between. The CDR3 contains 15 residues. CDR3 nucleotides: TGTGCCACCCTCGTACAGGGTAGGGACACAGATACGCAGTATTTT. It is translated as CATLVQGRDTDTQYF.

The chain uses TRBV5-1 and TRBJ2-1; tentative D call: TRBD2 (5 bases). With 0 bases removed from V and 5 bases from J, the gap between germline ends came to 21 bases. The CDR3 loop spans 18 amino acids. Germline V gene data show CDR1 as SGHRS and CDR2 as YFSETQ. The CDR3 bases are TGCGCCAGCAGCTTGGAGCCCCGGGATTCGGGTCGAAACAATGAGCAGTTCTTC. Its translation is CASSLEPRDSGRNNEQFF.

The CDR3 loop is CASSLILTGLAYNEQFF. The CDR3 bases are TGCGCCAGCAGCTTGATCCTTACGGGACTAGCATACAATGAGCAGTTCTTC. The chain is built from TRBV5-1 and TRBJ2-1, with TRBD2 matching over 9 bases. There are 17 residues in the CDR3. Germline V CDR1 and CDR2: SGHRS, YFSETQ. V dropped 1 base and J dropped 4; count of bases not matched to a gene: 9.

The chain couples TRBV11-2 to TRBJ2-6; a possible D gene is TRBD1 (5 bases). Deletions cut 1 base from V and 0 bases from J, with 19 bases between. CDR3 length: 20 residues. Per germline, CDR1 SGHAT and CDR2 FQNNGV. The CDR3 spells CASSLGRVTAQSSGANVLTF. The CDR3 DNA reads as TGTGCCAGCAGCTTAGGTCGGGTGACAGCCCAAAGCTCTGGGGCCAACGTCCTGACTTTC.

This sequence joins TRBV11-2 and TRBJ2-7; TRBD1 might be the D (5 bases). V was cut by 5 bases and J by 3 bases, with 17 bases left in between. In germline, CDR1 is SGHAT, CDR2 FQNNGV. The CDR3 runs to 15 residues. Here the CDR3 reads CASSLKPEDSYEQYF. The CDR3 coding sequence is TGTGCCAGCAGCCTAAAACCGGAAGACAGCTACGAGCAGTACTTC.

The chain has TRBV6-5 and TRBJ2-4, with D tentatively TRBD1 or TRBD2 (5 bases each). The CDR3 is made up of 16 amino acids. The germline V gene has CDR1 MNHEY and CDR2 SVGAGI. Trimming cost V 4 bases and J 0 bases, with 13 bases left between them. The CDR3 sequence is CASSFWGRGAKNIQYF. CDR3 nucleotide sequence: TGTGCCAGCAGTTTTTGGGGACGGGGAGCCAAAAACATTCAGTACTTC.

In its sample, this clonotype was seen a few times. This chain uses TRBV24-1 with TRBJ2-1, with TRBD2 identical over 12 bases. The CDR3 has 17 residues. The germline gives CDR1 KGHDR, CDR2 SFDVKD. Trimming took 3 bases from V and 3 from J; bases not matched to a gene: 5. CDR3 residues: CATSDETSGGIYNEQFF. The CDR3 bases are TGTGCCACCAGTGATGAAACTAGCGGGGGGATCTACAATGAGCAGTTCTTC.

The table lists this clonotype with a few counts. The chain combines TRBV5-1 with TRBJ2-1; 11 bases line up with TRBD1. The CDR3 runs 16 residues. Germline CDR1 is SGHRS and CDR2 is YFSETQ. The V gene end was trimmed by 3 bases and the J gene end by 7 bases; junction bases not matched to a gene: 9. CDR3 in amino acids: CASSSEGQGVSNEQFF. The CDR3, as DNA: TGCGCCAGCAGCTCTGAGGGACAGGGGGTTTCGAATGAGCAGTTCTTC.

The chain employs TRBV29-1 and TRBJ2-1; maybe TRBD2 (6 bases). Per the germline V gene, CDR1 is SQVTM and CDR2 is ANQGSEA. The CDR3 extends over 12 amino acids. The V end was cut by 6 bases, the J end by 8 bases, with 14 bases between. CDR3 sequence reads: CSVLRTIDEQFF. CDR3 nucleotides: TGCAGCGTATTACGGACTATCGATGAGCAGTTCTTC.

The sample holds many counts of this clonotype. The V gene is TRBV12-3 or TRBV12-4, the J gene TRBJ2-1; D is ambiguous. The V gene lost 1 base and the J gene lost 13 bases, with 5 bases spanning the gap. This CDR3 comprises 10 residues. DNA for the CDR3: TGTGCCAGCAGTTTAGGTTTACAGTTCTTC. This gives the protein CASSLGLQFF.

A remark on this clonotype: A much more abundant neighbour one base away suggests this may be a read error. This chain connects TRBV12-1 to TRBJ2-5; TRBD2, the table's D call, was not compared with the DNA. TRBV12-1 is a known pseudogene. The CDR3 consists of 15 residues. CDR3 region: CASTLKLAGEETQYF. The DNA for the CDR3 is TGTGCCAGCACCCTGAAACTAGCGGGGGAAGAGACCCAGTACTTC.